This T cell receptor (beta chain) came from a study of human T cells and chemical hapten exposure. Study-wide findings and caveats: Once DPC sensitization occurred, TCRs above 1 in 1000 frequency showed no change.

Time point described: patch test 1, 2 weeks after DPC sensitization. Treatment noted: therapeutic diphenylcyclopropenone sensitization with weekly scalp DPC. The template was total RNA from unfractionated whole blood. On this clonotype: The antigen is unknown.

MiXCR, applied by TCRdb to the RACE reads, yields one record per CDR3 protein. Of about 34,000 distinct CDR3 sequences in the sample, over 5.5% were seen once. V was pared by 4 bases and J by 8 bases, with 12 bases between. This CDR3 is built from 13 residues. CDR1 and CDR2 (germline): GTSNPN, SVGIG (reference sequence). The chain couples TRBV30 to TRBJ1-6, with D unresolved. This TCR was recovered from a woman aged 25 to 45 with alopecia areata. Some clones in this sample may be carry-over from other donors' samples. The material was whole blood, obtained in connection with sensitization to the hapten diphenylcyclopropenone (DPC). The CDR3 DNA sequence: TGTGCCTGGACCGGCCACGGGGATTCACCCCTCCACTTT. Protein product: CAWTGHGDSPLHF.